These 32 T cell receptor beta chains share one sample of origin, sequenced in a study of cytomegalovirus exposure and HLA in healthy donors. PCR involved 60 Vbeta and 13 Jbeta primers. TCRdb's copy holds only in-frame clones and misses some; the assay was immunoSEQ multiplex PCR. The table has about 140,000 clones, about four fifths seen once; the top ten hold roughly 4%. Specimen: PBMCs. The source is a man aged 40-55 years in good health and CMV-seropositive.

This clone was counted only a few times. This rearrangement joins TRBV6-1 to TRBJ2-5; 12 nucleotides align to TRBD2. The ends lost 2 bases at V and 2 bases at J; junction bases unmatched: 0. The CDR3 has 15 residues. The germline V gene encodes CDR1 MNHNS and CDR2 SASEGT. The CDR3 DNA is TGTGCCAGCAGTGAACTAGCGGGGGGGCAAGAGACCCAGTACTTC. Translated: CASSELAGGQETQYF.

CDR3 sequence reads: CASSPGTALYF. CDR3 bases: TGTGCCAGCAGCCCCGGGACTGCCTTGTACTTC. The rearrangement joins TRBV9 to TRBJ2-5, with D perhaps matching TRBD2 (6 bases). Germline CDR1 and CDR2: SGDLS and YYNGEE. V was pared by 4 bases and J by 13 bases, with 14 bases between. The CDR3 consists of 11 residues.

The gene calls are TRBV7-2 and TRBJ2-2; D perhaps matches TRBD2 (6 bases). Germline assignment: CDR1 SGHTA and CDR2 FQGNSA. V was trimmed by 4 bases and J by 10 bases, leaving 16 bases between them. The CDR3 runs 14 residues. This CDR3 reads CASSSGTELKELFF. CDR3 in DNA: TGTGCCAGCAGCTCCGGGACTGAACTGAAGGAGCTGTTTTTT.

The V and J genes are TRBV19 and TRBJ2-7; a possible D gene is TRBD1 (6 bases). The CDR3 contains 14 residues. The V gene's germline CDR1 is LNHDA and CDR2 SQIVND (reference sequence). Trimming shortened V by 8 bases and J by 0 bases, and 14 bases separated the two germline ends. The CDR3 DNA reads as TGTGCCAGTGCCGACAGGCCCTACTCCTACGAGCAGTACTTC. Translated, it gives CASADRPYSYEQYF.

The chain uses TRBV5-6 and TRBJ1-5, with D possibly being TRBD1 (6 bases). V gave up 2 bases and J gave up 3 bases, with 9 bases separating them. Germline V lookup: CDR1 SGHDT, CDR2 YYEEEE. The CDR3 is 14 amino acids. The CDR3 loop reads CASSLQGVNQPQHF. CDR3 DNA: TGTGCCAGCAGCTTACAGGGAGTCAATCAGCCCCAGCATTTT.

DNA of the CDR3: TGTGCCATCCGCGACCGGGGGAGAGGTTCAGATACGCAGTATTTT. This sequence encodes CAIRDRGRGSDTQYF. The chain has TRBV11-1 and TRBJ2-3; TRBD2 is a possible D gene (6 bases). Trimming removed 10 bases from V and 4 bases from J, with 21 bases in between. Germline CDR1 is SGHAT and CDR2 is FQDESV (reference sequence). This CDR3 region has 15 residues.

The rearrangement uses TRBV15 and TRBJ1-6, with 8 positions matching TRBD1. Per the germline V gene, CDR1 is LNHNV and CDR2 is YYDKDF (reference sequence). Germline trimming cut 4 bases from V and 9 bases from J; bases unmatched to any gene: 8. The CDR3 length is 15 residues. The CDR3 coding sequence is TGTGCCACCAGCACCCTGACAGGGGAGGGTTCACCCCTCCACTTT. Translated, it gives CATSTLTGEGSPLHF.

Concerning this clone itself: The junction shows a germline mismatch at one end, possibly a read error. This CDR3 reads CASREETSGEWYEQYF. The CDR3 DNA sequence: TGTGCCAGCAGAGAAGAGACTAGCGGGGAATGGTACGAGCAGTACTTC. V is TRBV6-1 and J is TRBJ2-7, with 11 bases that match TRBD2. Germline CDR1 reads MNHNS; CDR2 reads SASEGT. CDR3 length: 16 residues.

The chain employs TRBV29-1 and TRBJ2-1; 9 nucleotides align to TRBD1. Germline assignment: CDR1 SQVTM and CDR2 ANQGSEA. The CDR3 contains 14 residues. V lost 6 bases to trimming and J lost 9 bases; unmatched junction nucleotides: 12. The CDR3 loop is CSVSGQGRHSEQFF. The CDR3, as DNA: TGCAGCGTGTCGGGACAGGGTAGGCATAGTGAGCAGTTCTTC.

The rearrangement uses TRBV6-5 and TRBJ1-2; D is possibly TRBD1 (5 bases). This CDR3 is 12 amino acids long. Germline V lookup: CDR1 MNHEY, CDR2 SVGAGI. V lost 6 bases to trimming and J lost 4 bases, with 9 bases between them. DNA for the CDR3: TGTGCCAGCAGGGGAGGGGCCTATGGCTACACCTTC. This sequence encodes CASRGGAYGYTF.

The CDR3 protein is CASSTGQVRYGYTF. CDR3 nucleotides: TGCGCCAGCAGCACCGGACAGGTGCGGTATGGCTACACCTTC. V and J are TRBV5-1 and TRBJ1-2; 7 nucleotides match TRBD1. J gave up 5 bases and V 4 bases, and 8 bases lay outside the gene matches. The V gene's germline CDR1 is SGHRS and CDR2 YFSETQ. The CDR3 has 14 amino acids. Based on the CDR3 plus reference TRBV5-1 and TRBJ1-2, the full variable domain is KAGVTQTPRYLIKTRGQQVTLSCSPISGHRSVSWYQQTPGQGLQFLFEYFSETQRNKGNFPGRFSGRQFSNSRSEMNVSTLELGDSALYLCASSTGQVRYGYTFGSGTRLTVV.

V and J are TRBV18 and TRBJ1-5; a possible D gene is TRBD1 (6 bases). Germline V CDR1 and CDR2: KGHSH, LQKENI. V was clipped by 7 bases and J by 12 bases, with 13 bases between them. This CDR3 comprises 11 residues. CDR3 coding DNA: TGTGCCAGCTTCTCGACAGGCCGCCAGCATTTT. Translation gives CASFSTGRQHF.

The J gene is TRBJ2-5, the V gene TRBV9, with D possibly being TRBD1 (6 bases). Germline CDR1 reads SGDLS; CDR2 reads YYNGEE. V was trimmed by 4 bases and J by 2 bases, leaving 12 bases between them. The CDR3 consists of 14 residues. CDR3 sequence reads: CASSPNRAQETQYF. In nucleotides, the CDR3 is TGTGCCAGCAGCCCGAACAGGGCGCAAGAGACCCAGTACTTC.

CDR3 DNA: TGCGCCAGCAGCTCGGACATCTACAATGAGCAGTTCTTC. Residues: CASSSDIYNEQFF. The chain recombines TRBV5-1 with TRBJ2-1; a possible D gene is TRBD1 (5 bases). The CDR3 runs 13 residues. Germline CDR1 SGHRS, CDR2 YFSETQ. V was trimmed by 3 bases and J by 3 bases, leaving 7 bases between them. Variable domain in full (rest from reference TRBV5-1 and TRBJ2-1): KAGVTQTPRYLIKTRGQQVTLSCSPISGHRSVSWYQQTPGQGLQFLFEYFSETQRNKGNFPGRFSGRQFSNSRSEMNVSTLELGDSALYLCASSSDIYNEQFFGPGTRLTVL.

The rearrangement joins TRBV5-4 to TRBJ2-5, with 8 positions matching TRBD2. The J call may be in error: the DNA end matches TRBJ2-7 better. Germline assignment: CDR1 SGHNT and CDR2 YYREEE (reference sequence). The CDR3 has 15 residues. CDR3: CASSLDQAGESEQYF. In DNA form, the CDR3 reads TGTGCCAGCAGCTTGGACCAAGCGGGAGAGAGCGAGCAGTACTTC.

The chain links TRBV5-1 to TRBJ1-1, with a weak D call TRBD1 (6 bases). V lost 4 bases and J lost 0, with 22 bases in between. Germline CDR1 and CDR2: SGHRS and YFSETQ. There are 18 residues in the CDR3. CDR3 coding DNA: TGCGCCAGCAGCGTCCTAGGACAGACACATAACATGAACACTGAAGCTTTCTTT. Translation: CASSVLGQTHNMNTEAFF.

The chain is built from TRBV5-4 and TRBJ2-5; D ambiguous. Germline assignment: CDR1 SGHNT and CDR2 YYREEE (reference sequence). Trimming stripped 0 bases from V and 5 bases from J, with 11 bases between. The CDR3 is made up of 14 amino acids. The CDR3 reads CASSLARLVETQYF. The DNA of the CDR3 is TGTGCCAGCAGCTTGGCGAGACTTGTGGAGACCCAGTACTTC.

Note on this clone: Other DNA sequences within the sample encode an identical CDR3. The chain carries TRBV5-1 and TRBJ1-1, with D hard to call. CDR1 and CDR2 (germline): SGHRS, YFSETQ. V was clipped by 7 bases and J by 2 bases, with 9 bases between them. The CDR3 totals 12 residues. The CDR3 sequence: CASSRGNTEAFF. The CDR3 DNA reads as TGCGCCAGCTCGCGGGGAAACACTGAAGCTTTCTTT.

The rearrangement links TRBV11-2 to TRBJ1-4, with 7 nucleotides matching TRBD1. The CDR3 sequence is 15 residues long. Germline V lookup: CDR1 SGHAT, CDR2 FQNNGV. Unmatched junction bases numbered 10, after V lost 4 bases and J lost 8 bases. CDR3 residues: CASSSMTGRFEKLFF. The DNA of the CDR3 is TGTGCCAGCAGCTCCATGACAGGGAGATTCGAAAAACTGTTTTTT.

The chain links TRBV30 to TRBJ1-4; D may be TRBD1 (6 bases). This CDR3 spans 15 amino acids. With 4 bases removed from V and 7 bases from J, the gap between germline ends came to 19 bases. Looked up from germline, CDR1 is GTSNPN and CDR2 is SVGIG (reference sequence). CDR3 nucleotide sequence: TGTGCCTGGAACCCAACGGGACAAGGTCGTGAAAAACTGTTTTTT. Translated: CAWNPTGQGREKLFF.

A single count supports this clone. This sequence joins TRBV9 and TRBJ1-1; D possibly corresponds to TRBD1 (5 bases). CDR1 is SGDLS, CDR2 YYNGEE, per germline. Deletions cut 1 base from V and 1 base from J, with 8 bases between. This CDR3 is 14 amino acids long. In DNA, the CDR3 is TGTGCCAGCAGCGTAATGGACACGAACACTGAAGCTTTCTTT. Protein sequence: CASSVMDTNTEAFF. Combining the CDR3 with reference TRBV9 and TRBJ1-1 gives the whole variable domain DSGVTQTPKHLITATGQRVTLRCSPRSGDLSVYWYQQSLDQGLQFLIQYYNGEERAKGNILERFSAQQFPDLHSELNLSSLELGDSALYFCASSVMDTNTEAFFGQGTRLTVV.

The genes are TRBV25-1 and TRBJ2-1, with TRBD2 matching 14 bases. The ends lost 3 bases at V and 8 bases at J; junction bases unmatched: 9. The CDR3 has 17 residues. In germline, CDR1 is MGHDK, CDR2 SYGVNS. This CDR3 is CASSDNFPGLAGDEQFF. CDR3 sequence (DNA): TGTGCCAGCAGTGATAACTTCCCGGGACTAGCGGGAGATGAGCAGTTCTTC.

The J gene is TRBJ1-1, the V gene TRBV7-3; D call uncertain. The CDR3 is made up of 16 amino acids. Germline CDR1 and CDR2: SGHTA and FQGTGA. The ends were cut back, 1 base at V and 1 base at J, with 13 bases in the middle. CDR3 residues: CASSLNAGGTNTEAFF. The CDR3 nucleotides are TGTGCCAGCAGCTTAAACGCGGGAGGAACGAACACTGAAGCTTTCTTT.

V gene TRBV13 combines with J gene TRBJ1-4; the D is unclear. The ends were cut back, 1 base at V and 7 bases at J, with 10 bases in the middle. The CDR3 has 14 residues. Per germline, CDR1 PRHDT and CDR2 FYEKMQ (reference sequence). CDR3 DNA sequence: TGTGCCAGCAGCTTAGAGTATGCGAGTGAAAAACTGTTTTTT. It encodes CASSLEYASEKLFF.

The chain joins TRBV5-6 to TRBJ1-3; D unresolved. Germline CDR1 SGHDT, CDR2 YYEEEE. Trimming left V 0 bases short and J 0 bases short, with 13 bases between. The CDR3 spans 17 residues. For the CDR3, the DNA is TGTGCCAGCAGCTTGGCCGCGGGCGGACGCTCTGGAAACACCATATATTTT. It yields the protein CASSLAAGGRSGNTIYF.

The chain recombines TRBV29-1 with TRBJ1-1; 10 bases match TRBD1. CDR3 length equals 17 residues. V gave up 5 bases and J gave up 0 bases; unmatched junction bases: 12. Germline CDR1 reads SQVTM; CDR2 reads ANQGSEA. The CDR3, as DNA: TGCAGCGTTCCCAGAGACAGGGGGCAAGGGATGAACACTGAAGCTTTCTTT. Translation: CSVPRDRGQGMNTEAFF.

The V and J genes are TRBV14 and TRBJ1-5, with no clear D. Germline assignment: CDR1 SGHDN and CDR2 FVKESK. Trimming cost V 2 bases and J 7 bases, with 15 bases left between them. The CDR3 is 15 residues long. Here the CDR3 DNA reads TGTGCCAGCAGCCAACGACTGGGGTGGAGGCAGCCCCAGCATTTT. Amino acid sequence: CASSQRLGWRQPQHF. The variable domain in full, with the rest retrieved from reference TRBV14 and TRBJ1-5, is EAGVTQFPSHSVIEKGQTVTLRCDPISGHDNLYWYRRVMGKEIKFLLHFVKESKQDESGMPNNRFLAERTGGTYSTLKVQPAELEDSGVYFCASSQRLGWRQPQHFGDGTRLSIL.

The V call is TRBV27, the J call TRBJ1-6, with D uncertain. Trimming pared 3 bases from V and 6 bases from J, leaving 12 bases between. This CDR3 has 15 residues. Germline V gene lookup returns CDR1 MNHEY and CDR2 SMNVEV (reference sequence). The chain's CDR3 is CASSLEGWRNSPLHF. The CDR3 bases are TGTGCCAGCAGTTTGGAGGGCTGGCGTAATTCACCCCTCCACTTT.

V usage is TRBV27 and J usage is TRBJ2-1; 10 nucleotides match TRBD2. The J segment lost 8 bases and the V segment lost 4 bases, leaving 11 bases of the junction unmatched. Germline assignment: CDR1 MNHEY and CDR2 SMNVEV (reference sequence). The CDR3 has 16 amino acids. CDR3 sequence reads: CASSSFYSSGRYEQFF. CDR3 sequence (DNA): TGTGCCAGCAGTTCGTTCTATTCTAGCGGGAGATATGAGCAGTTCTTC.

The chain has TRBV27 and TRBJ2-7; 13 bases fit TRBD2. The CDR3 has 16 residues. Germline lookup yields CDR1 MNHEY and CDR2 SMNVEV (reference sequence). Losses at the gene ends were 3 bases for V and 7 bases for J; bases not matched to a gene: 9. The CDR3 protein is CASSFGTSGVSEEQYF. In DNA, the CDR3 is TGTGCCAGCAGTTTTGGGACTAGCGGGGTCTCGGAAGAGCAGTACTTC.

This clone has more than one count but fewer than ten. The CDR3 DNA follows: TGCGCCAGCAGCCAAGATAAAACAGATACGCAGTATTTT. This sequence encodes CASSQDKTDTQYF. The rearrangement links TRBV4-3 to TRBJ2-3, with D unclear. CDR3 length: 13 residues. Between the trimmed V and J ends, which lost 0 bases and 3 bases, there was a span of 4 bases. The germline CDR1 and CDR2 sequences are LGHNA and YSLEER.

CDR3 nucleotides: TGTGCCAGCAGTTTTGGACAGGGGGCTGAAGCTTTCTTT. It yields the protein CASSFGQGAEAFF. V is TRBV6-5 and J is TRBJ1-1; 10 bases agree with TRBD1. This CDR3 is built from 13 residues. Trimming took 4 bases from V and 6 from J; bases not matched to a gene: 2. The germline V gene encodes CDR1 MNHEY and CDR2 SVGAGI.